This T cell receptor (beta chain) stems from a study of liver allograft versus peripheral blood T cells. As for the study in general: Transplanted livers held T cell receptor repertoires, and these were compared with repertoires in recipients' peripheral blood. General study results and limits: Reportedly, the T cell receptor repertoires present inside liver allografts differed from those in peripheral blood.

TCRdb passed the reads through MiXCR, listing each CDR3 protein once. The sample carries about 10,000 distinct CDR3 sequences, approximately 19% recorded once. About this clonotype itself: The antigen is unknown. This may be a read error, as it is one base from a much larger clone.

The CDR3 sequence is 15 residues long. Per the germline V gene, CDR1 is ENHRY and CDR2 is SYGVKD. The sequence derives from a human patient who had a liver transplant. Some of these T cells may belong to the graft donor. The chain uses TRBV10-3 and TRBJ2-7; 13 bases map to TRBD2. The CDR3 bases are TGTTCCACCAGAAGAGAGGGACTAGCGGGATACGAGCAGTACTTC. Protein: CSTRREGLAGYEQYF.